The 21 T cell receptor beta chains below come from one sample, sequenced in a study of metastatic and nonmetastatic thyroid tumors. From the PCR reads, TCRdb re-called clones with MiXCR. The sample holds roughly 24,000 clones, more than 20% seen once. Not a single patient had been given any form of treatment at any point before undergoing thyroid surgery. Sequencing input: blood. Source of these receptors: a male donor with papillary thyroid cancer or a benign thyroid nodule (not recorded which). Some clones in this sample may be carry-over from other donors' samples.

This clone has ten or more counts. The chain couples TRBV28 to TRBJ1-2; the match to TRBD1 covers 7 bases. CDR3 length: 13 amino acids. The germline V gene has CDR1 MDHEN and CDR2 SYDVKM. The V segment lost 4 bases and the J segment 4 bases; nucleotides outside the gene matches: 3. Written as DNA, the CDR3 is TGTGCCAGCAGTTCTCGGGACAGCTATGGCTACACCTTC. It encodes CASSSRDSYGYTF.

On this clone: An end of the junction does not agree with germline; a read error may underlie this. V is TRBV7-8 and J is TRBJ2-3; D gene unclear. Germline CDR1 is SGHVS and CDR2 is FQNEAQ. The CDR3 extends over 15 amino acids. The CDR3 sequence: CASSLETPRTDTHYF. As DNA, the CDR3 is TGTGCCAGCAGCCTAGAGACGCCGCGCACAGATACGCATTATTTT.

This clone was detected only a few times. This chain uses TRBV18 with TRBJ1-2, with D unclear. Germline CDR1 and CDR2: KGHSH and LQKENI. Trimming removed 2 bases at V and 2 bases at J, with 9 bases between. The CDR3 contains 14 residues. DNA for the CDR3: TGTGCCAGCTCACCAGACATTGAAAACTATGGCTACACCTTC. This codes for CASSPDIENYGYTF.

Many counts were recorded for this clone. V gene TRBV28 combines with J gene TRBJ1-2; maybe TRBD1 (6 bases). Germline V gives CDR1 MDHEN, CDR2 SYDVKM. The CDR3 totals 15 residues. V lost 6 bases and J lost 5, with 19 bases in between. As DNA, the CDR3 is TGTGCCAGCAGCGTCAGGGGCTCGATCTCTTATGGCTACACCTTC. Translation: CASSVRGSISYGYTF.

The table lists this clone with many counts. This sequence joins TRBV25-1 and TRBJ1-3, with D possibly TRBD1 on 5 matching bases. CDR3 length equals 17 residues. V shed 0 bases and J shed 5 bases, with 17 bases lying between them. From germline, CDR1 is MGHDK and CDR2 SYGVNS. CDR3 DNA sequence: TGTGCCAGCAGTGAATACTTTCAGGCGGCAGGGCGAAACACCATATATTTT. It translates to CASSEYFQAAGRNTIYF.

This clone showed up many times. The chain carries TRBV7-2 and TRBJ2-1, with 8 positions matching TRBD1. The CDR3 has 15 amino acids. Trimming removed 5 bases from V and 5 bases from J; junction bases left unmatched: 8. Germline V gives CDR1 SGHTA, CDR2 FQGNSA. The DNA for the CDR3 is TGTGCCAGCAGCCAAGGACAGGGAAGGGACAATGAGCAGTTCTTC. Its protein product is CASSQGQGRDNEQFF.

This clone has ten or more counts. CDR3 sequence: CSARDYRGGDEQFF. In nucleotides, the CDR3 is TGCAGTGCCAGGGACTACAGGGGTGGCGATGAGCAGTTCTTC. The chain carries TRBV20-1 and TRBJ2-1; D may correspond to TRBD1 or TRBD2 (7 bases each). This CDR3 comprises 14 residues. V was shortened by 6 bases and J by 8 bases, with 20 bases between the two germline ends. Germline V gene sequence: CDR1 DFQATT, CDR2 SNEGSKA (reference sequence).

This clone was counted ten times or more. The chain combines TRBV14 with TRBJ2-6, with 9 bases aligning to TRBD1. The CDR3 has 16 residues. The germline CDR1 and CDR2 sequences are SGHDN and FVKESK. Germline trimming cut 5 bases from V and 1 base from J; bases unmatched to any gene: 3. CDR3 DNA sequence: TGTGCCAGCAGCTTCGACAGGGGGTCTGGGGCCAACGTCCTGACTTTC. It specifies CASSFDRGSGANVLTF.

This clone was seen only a few times. The V call is TRBV12-3 or TRBV12-4, the J call TRBJ1-2; D is unclear. The ends were cut back, 8 bases at V and 4 bases at J, with 17 bases in the middle. The CDR3 is made up of 14 amino acids. The CDR3 DNA reads as TGTGCCAGCGGGTTCCGGTGTCGGGTCTATGGCTACACCTTC. Translated, it gives CASGFRCRVYGYTF.

In this sample, this clone turned up once. This chain connects TRBV30 to TRBJ2-1; 9 bases match TRBD1. The trim removed 2 bases at V and 6 bases at J, leaving 8 bases unmatched. The V gene's germline CDR1 is GTSNPN and CDR2 SVGIG (reference sequence). The length of the CDR3 is 15 residues. The CDR3 nucleotides read TGTGCCTGGAGTCGCGGGGACAGGGCCCCCAATGAGCAGTTCTTC. It is translated as CAWSRGDRAPNEQFF.

This clone has more than one count but fewer than ten. As the CDR3 is not closed by the conserved phenylalanine or tryptophan, this likely results from a read error. The V gene is TRBV2, the J gene TRBJ2-7; D is unresolved. CDR1 and CDR2 from the germline V gene are SNHLY and FYNNEI. Trimming left V 3 bases short and J 2 bases short, with 8 bases between. The CDR3 consists of 13 residues. Here the CDR3 DNA reads TGTGCCAGCAGTGAGGGAATAGCCTACGAGCAGTACCTC. Residues: CASSEGIAYEQYL.

The rearrangement uses TRBV20-1 and TRBJ2-3; tentatively, D is TRBD1 or TRBD2 (6 bases each). V gave up 8 bases and J gave up 3 bases, with 21 bases separating them. From germline, CDR1 is DFQATT and CDR2 SNEGSKA (reference sequence). The CDR3 has 15 residues. The CDR3 loop is CSTLGGRGSTDTQYF. Here the CDR3 DNA reads TGCAGTACTCTTGGGGGGCGGGGCTCAACAGATACGCAGTATTTT.

This clone was found many times. This chain connects TRBV13 to TRBJ2-7; TRBD1 matches at 9 bases. The length of the CDR3 is 14 residues. CDR1 is PRHDT and CDR2 is FYEKMQ in the germline V gene (reference sequence). The ends lost 4 bases at V and 5 bases at J; junction bases unmatched: 6. The DNA for the CDR3 is TGTGCCAGCAGCTCAGCCGGGACAGGGAACGAGCAGTACTTC. It codes for CASSSAGTGNEQYF. Full variable domain (outside the CDR3, taken from reference TRBV13 and TRBJ2-7): AAGVIQSPRHLIKEKRETATLKCYPIPRHDTVYWYQQGPGQDPQFLISFYEKMQSDKGSIPDRFSAQQFSDYHSELNMSSLELGDSALYFCASSSAGTGNEQYFGPGTRLTVT.

There are many counts of this clone. The CDR3 loop is CSALRAGTNYNEQFF. Here the CDR3 DNA reads TGCAGTGCTTTGCGGGCCGGGACTAACTACAATGAGCAGTTCTTC. The genes are TRBV20-1 and TRBJ2-1; 7 bases fit TRBD2. Germline trimming cut 5 bases from V and 3 bases from J; bases unmatched to any gene: 10. The germline V gene has CDR1 DFQATT and CDR2 SNEGSKA (reference sequence). CDR3 size: 15 residues.

This clone was counted at least ten times. The V and J genes are TRBV11-2 and TRBJ1-1, with D maybe TRBD1 (6 bases). CDR1 is SGHAT, CDR2 FQNNGV, per germline. This CDR3 comprises 13 residues. V lost 6 bases, J lost 5 bases, and 13 bases lay in between. The CDR3 DNA follows: TGTGCCAGCAGTCGCCAGGGGAGAACTGAAGCTTTCTTT. Protein: CASSRQGRTEAFF.

Many counts were recorded for this clone. The chain has TRBV6-2 or TRBV6-3 and TRBJ2-1, with TRBD2 as a possible D gene (5 bases). In germline, CDR1 is MNHEY, CDR2 SVGEGT. The CDR3 has 12 residues. The germline V and J ends were trimmed by 5 bases and 8 bases, with 10 bases remaining between them. Written as DNA, the CDR3 is TGTGCCAGCAGTCTCAGCGGAGATGAGCAGTTCTTC. It is translated as CASSLSGDEQFF.

Ten or more counts support this clone. The chain combines TRBV7-2 with TRBJ2-7; the match to TRBD2 covers 10 bases. With 4 bases clipped from V and 4 bases from J, the junction kept 7 bases outside the gene matches. In germline, CDR1 is SGHTA, CDR2 FQGNSA. This CDR3 region has 15 residues. The DNA for the CDR3 is TGTGCCAGCAGCTCCCAGCGGGAGGGCAGGTACGAGCAGTACTTC. Its translation is CASSSQREGRYEQYF. The full variable domain, in which reference TRBV7-2 and TRBJ2-7 provide the parts outside the CDR3, is GAGVSQSPSNKVTEKGKDVELRCDPISGHTALYWYRQSLGQGLEFLIYFQGNSAPDKSGLPSDRFSAERTGGSVSTLTIQRTQQEDSAVYLCASSSQREGRYEQYFGPGTRLTVT.

This clone was detected a few times. The CDR3 spells CASRLTNRGYTF. Here the CDR3 DNA reads TGTGCCAGTAGATTGACAAATCGAGGCTACACCTTC. The chain is built from TRBV19 and TRBJ1-2; unclear D gene. CDR1 is LNHDA and CDR2 is SQIVND in the germline V gene (reference sequence). V was trimmed by 6 bases and J by 8 bases, leaving 13 bases between them. The CDR3 has 12 amino acids.

The V call is TRBV12-3 or TRBV12-4, the J call TRBJ2-3; D ambiguous. This CDR3 comprises 12 residues. Between the trimmed V and J ends, which lost 6 bases and 6 bases, there was a span of 10 bases. CDR3 sequence reads: CASSRGGDTQYF. CDR3 in DNA: TGTGCCAGCAGCCGAGGTGGGGATACGCAGTATTTT.

This clone was seen many times. The chain uses TRBV5-6 and TRBJ2-2; D is unresolved. Trimming shortened V by 5 bases and J by 6 bases, and 8 bases separated the two germline ends. The CDR3 loop spans 12 amino acids. Germline values: CDR1 SGHDT, CDR2 YYEEEE. The CDR3 loop reads CASSRWAGELFF. The DNA for the CDR3 is TGTGCCAGCAGTCGTTGGGCCGGGGAGCTGTTTTTT.

In this sample, this clone turned up many times. V and J are TRBV2 and TRBJ1-1, with D unclear. Per the germline V gene, CDR1 is SNHLY and CDR2 is FYNNEI. The CDR3 contains 15 residues. Trimming cost V 3 bases and J 7 bases, with 18 bases left between them. CDR3 nucleotide sequence: TGTGCCAGCAGTGAGAGGCGGCAGCTACAAAATGAAGCTTTCTTT. Protein: CASSERRQLQNEAFF.